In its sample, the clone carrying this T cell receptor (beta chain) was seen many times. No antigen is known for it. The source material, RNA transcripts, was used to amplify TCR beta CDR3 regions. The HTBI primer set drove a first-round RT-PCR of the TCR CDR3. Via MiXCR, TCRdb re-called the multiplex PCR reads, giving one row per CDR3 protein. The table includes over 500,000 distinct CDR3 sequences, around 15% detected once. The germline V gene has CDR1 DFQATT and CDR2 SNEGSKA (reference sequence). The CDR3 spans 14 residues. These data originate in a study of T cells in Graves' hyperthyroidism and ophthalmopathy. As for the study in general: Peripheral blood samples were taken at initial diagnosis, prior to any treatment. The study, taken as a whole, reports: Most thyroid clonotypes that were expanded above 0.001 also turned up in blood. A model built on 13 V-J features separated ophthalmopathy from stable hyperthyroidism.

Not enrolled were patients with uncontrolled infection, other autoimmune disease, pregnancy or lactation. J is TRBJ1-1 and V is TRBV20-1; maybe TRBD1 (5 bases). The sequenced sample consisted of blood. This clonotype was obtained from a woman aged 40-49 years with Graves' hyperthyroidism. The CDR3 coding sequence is TGCAGGTGGGATGCGGACATTATGAACACTGAAGCTTTCTTT. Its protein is CRWDADIMNTEAFF.